The 3 T cell receptor beta chains presented below share a single source sample, sequenced in a study of blood T cell repertoires in COVID-19 (dated by TCRdb to 2018 to 2021). Libraries were built with the immunoSEQ multiplex PCR assay. Entries here come from immuneACCESS through TCRdb and include only in-frame sequences with V and J called. Some clones fail to appear in such tables; in the studies checked, an unresolved V gene covers under half of the shortfall, and the cause of the remainder is unknown. The sample table contains about 200,000 clones; only one count was recorded for about 88% of them. 0.72% of the sample rests with the top ten. Sequencing was carried out using peripheral blood. The receptors here all came from a man aged 40-55 years with acute or convalescent COVID-19.

The chain's CDR3 is CATSQGPQDTGELFF. CDR3 bases: TGTGCCACCTCTCAGGGTCCCCAGGACACCGGGGAGCTGTTTTTT. The gene calls are TRBV19 and TRBJ2-2; possible D gene TRBD1, 5 bases. Germline CDR1 reads LNHDA; CDR2 reads SQIVND (reference sequence). The germline V and J ends were trimmed by 10 bases and 3 bases, with 18 bases remaining between them. The CDR3 has 15 amino acids.

V gene TRBV7-2 combines with J gene TRBJ1-2; TRBD1 is a possible D gene (6 bases). Germline V CDR1 and CDR2: SGHTA, FQGNSA. The V gene lost 6 bases and the J gene lost 3 bases, with 14 bases spanning the gap. The CDR3 spans 14 residues. The CDR3, as DNA: TGTGCCAGCAGGTTGGACGAGGGGGACTATGGCTACACCTTC. Protein sequence: CASRLDEGDYGYTF. Supplemented by reference TRBV7-2 and TRBJ1-2, the full variable domain reads GAGVSQSPSNKVTEKGKDVELRCDPISGHTALYWYRQSLGQGLEFLIYFQGNSAPDKSGLPSDRFSAERTGGSVSTLTIQRTQQEDSAVYLCASRLDEGDYGYTFGSGTRLTVV.

The chain joins TRBV9 to TRBJ1-1; D is perhaps TRBD1 (6 bases). This CDR3 has 14 residues. Germline V lookup: CDR1 SGDLS, CDR2 YYNGEE. V shed 6 bases and J shed 1 base, with 13 bases lying between them. The CDR3 loop reads CASNPGVPNTEAFF. DNA of the CDR3: TGTGCCAGCAACCCAGGGGTCCCGAACACTGAAGCTTTCTTT.